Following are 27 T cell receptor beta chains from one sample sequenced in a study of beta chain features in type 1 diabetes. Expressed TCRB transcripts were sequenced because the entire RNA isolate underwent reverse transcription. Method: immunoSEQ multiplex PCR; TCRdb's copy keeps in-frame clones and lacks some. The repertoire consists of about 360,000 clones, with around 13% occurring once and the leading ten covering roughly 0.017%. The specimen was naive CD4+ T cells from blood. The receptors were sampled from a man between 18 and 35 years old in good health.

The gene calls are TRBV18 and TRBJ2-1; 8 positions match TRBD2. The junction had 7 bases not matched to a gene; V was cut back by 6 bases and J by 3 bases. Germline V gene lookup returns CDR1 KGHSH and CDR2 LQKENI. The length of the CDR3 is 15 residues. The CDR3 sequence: CASSPGAGDYNEQFF. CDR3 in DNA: TGTGCCAGCTCCCCAGGAGCGGGGGACTACAATGAGCAGTTCTTC.

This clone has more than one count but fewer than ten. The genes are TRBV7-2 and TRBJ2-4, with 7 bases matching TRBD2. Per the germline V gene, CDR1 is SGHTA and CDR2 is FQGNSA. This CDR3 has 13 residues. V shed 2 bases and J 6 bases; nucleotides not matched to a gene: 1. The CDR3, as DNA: TGTGCCAGCAGCTTATGGGGGGGAAACATTCAGTACTTC. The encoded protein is CASSLWGGNIQYF. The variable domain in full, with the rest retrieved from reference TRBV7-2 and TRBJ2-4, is GAGVSQSPSNKVTEKGKDVELRCDPISGHTALYWYRQSLGQGLEFLIYFQGNSAPDKSGLPSDRFSAERTGGSVSTLTIQRTQQEDSAVYLCASSLWGGNIQYFGAGTRLSVL.

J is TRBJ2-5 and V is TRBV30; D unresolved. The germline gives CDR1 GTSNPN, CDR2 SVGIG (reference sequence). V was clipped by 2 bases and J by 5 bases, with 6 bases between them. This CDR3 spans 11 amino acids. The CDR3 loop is CAWSTRETQYF. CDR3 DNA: TGTGCCTGGAGTACACGTGAGACCCAGTACTTC.

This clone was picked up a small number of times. This CDR3 is CASSLVDRTGGYTF. CDR3 nucleotides: TGCGCCAGCAGCTTGGTTGACAGGACTGGGGGCTACACCTTC. The V gene is TRBV5-1, the J gene TRBJ1-2, with D possibly being TRBD1 (6 bases). V was trimmed by 0 bases and J by 8 bases, leaving 14 bases between them. CDR3 length equals 14 residues. CDR1 and CDR2 from the germline V gene are SGHRS and YFSETQ.

CDR3 residues: CASSPRFRTSGETQYF. For the CDR3, the DNA is TGTGCCAGCTCACCACGCTTCAGGACTAGCGGAGAGACCCAGTACTTC. V usage is TRBV18 and J usage is TRBJ2-5; 10 bases are shared with TRBD2. Germline CDR1 KGHSH, CDR2 LQKENI. J was trimmed by 4 bases and V by 1 base; bases with no gene match: 6. This CDR3 has 16 amino acids.

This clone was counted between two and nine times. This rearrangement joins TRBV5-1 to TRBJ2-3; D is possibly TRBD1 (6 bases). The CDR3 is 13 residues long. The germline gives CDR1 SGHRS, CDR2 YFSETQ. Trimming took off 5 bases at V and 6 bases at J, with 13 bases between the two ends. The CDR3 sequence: CASRFAGEDTQYF. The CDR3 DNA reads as TGCGCCAGCAGATTCGCAGGGGAGGATACGCAGTATTTT.

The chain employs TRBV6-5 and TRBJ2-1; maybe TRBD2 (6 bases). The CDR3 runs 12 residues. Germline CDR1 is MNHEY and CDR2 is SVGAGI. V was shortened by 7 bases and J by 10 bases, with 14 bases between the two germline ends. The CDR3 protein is CASNDEAGEQFF. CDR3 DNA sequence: TGTGCCAGCAACGACGAAGCGGGCGAGCAGTTCTTC.

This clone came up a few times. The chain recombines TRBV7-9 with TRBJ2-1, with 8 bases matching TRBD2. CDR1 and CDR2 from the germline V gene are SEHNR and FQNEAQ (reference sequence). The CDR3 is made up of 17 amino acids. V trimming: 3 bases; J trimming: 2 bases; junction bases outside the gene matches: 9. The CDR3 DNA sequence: TGTGCCAGCAGCTTGCCTGGCTCGGGAGGGCCCTACAATGAGCAGTTCTTC. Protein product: CASSLPGSGGPYNEQFF.

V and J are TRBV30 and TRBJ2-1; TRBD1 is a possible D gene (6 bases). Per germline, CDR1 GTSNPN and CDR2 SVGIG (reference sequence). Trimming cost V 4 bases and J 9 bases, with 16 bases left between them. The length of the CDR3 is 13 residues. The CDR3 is CAWMIPRGREQFF. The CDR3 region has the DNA TGTGCCTGGATGATTCCCAGGGGTCGTGAGCAGTTCTTC.

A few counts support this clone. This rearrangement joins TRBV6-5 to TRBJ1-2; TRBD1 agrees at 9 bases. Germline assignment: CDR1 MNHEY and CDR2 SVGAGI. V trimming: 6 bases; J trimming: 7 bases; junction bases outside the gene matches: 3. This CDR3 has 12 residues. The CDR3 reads CASRGQGGGYTF. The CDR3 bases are TGTGCCAGCAGGGGACAGGGAGGTGGCTACACCTTC.

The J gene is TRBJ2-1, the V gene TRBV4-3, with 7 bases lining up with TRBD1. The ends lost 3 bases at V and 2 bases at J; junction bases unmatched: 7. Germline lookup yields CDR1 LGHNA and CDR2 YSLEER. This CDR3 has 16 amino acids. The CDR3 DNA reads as TGCGCCAGCAGCCAGACGACAGGGACGGCCTACAATGAGCAGTTCTTC. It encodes CASSQTTGTAYNEQFF.

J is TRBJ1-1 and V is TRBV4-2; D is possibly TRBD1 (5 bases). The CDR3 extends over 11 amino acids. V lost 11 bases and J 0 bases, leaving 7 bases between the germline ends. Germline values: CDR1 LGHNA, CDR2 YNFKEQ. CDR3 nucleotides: TGTGCCTCACAGGTGAACACTGAAGCTTTCTTT. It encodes CASQVNTEAFF.

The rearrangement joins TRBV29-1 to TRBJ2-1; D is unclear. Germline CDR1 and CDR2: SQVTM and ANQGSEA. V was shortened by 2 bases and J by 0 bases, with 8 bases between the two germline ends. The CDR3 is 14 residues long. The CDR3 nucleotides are TGCAGCGTTGAACCAGCGCGCTCCTACAATGAGCAGTTCTTC. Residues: CSVEPARSYNEQFF.

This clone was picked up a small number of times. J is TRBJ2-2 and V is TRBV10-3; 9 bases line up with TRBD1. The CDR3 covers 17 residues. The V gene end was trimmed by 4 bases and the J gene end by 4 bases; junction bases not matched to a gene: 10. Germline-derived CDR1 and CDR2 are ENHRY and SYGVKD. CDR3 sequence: CAISVTTTGGVTGELFF. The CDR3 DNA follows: TGTGCCATCAGTGTGACGACGACAGGGGGGGTCACCGGGGAGCTGTTTTTT.

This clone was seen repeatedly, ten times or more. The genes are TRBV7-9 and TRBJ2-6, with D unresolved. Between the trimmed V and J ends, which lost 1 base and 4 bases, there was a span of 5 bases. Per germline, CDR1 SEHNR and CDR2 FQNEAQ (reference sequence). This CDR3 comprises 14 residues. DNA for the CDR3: TGTGCCAGCAGCTTAGTATCCGGGGCCAACGTCCTGACTTTC. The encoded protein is CASSLVSGANVLTF. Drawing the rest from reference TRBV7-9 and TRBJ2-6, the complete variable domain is DTGVSQNPRHKITKRGQNVTFRCDPISEHNRLYWYRQTLGQGPEFLTYFQNEAQLEKSRLLSDRFSAERPKGSFSTLEIQRTEQGDSAMYLCASSLVSGANVLTFGAGSRLTVL.

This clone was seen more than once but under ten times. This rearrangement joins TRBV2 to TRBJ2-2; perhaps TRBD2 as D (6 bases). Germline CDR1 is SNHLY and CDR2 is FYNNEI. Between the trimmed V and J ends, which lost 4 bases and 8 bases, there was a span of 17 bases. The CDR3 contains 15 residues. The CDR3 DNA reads TGTGCCAGCAGTGGGGAGGACAACCCCTCGGGGGAGCTGTTTTTT. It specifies CASSGEDNPSGELFF.

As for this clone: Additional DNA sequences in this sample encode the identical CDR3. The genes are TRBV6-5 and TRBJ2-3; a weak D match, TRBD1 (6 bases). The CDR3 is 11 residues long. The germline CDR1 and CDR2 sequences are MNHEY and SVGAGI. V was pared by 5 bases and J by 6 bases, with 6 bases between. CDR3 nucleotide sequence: TGTGCCAGCAGTAGGGGGGATACGCAGTATTTT. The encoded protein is CASSRGDTQYF.

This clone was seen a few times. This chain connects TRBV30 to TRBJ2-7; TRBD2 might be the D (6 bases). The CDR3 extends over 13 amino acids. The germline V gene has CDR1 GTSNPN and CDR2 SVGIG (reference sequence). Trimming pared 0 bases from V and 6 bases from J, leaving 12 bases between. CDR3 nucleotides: TGTGCCTGGAGTGTACGGAGGGTGGGCGAGCAGTACTTC. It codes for CAWSVRRVGEQYF.

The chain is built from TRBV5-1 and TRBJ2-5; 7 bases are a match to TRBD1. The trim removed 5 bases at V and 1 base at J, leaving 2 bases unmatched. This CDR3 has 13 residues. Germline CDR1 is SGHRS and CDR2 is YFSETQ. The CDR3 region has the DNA TGCGCCAGCAGGACAGGGTCCCAAGAGACCCAGTACTTC. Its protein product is CASRTGSQETQYF.

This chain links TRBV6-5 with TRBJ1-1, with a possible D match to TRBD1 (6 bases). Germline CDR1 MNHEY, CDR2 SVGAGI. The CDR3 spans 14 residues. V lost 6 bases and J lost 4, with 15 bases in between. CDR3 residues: CASSPHRESTEAFF. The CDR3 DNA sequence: TGTGCCAGCAGCCCTCACAGGGAGAGCACTGAAGCTTTCTTT.

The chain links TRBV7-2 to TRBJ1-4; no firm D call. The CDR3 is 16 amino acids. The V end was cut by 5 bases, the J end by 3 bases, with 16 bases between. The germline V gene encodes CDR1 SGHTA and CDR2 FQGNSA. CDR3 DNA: TGTGCCAGCAGCCCTAGCCGCCGGAGTTCTAATGAAAAACTGTTTTTT. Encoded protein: CASSPSRRSSNEKLFF.

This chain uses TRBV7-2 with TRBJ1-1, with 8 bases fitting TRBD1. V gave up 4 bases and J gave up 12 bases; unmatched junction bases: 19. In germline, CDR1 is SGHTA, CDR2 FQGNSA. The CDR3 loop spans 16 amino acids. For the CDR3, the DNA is TGTGCCAGCAGCTCCCGATTCGCCGGACAGGGTGTCTACACTTTCTTT. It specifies CASSSRFAGQGVYTFF.

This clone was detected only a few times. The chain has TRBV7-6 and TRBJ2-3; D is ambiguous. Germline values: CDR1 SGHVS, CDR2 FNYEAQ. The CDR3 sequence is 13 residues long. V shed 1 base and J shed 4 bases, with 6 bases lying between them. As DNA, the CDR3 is TGTGCCAGCAGCTTAGGAGGATCAGATACGCAGTATTTT. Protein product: CASSLGGSDTQYF.

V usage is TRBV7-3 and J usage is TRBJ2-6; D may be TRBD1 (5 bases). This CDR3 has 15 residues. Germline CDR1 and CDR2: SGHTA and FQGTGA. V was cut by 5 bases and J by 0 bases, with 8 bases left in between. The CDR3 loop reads CASSATVSGANVLTF. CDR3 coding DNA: TGTGCCAGCAGCGCGACAGTCTCTGGGGCCAACGTCCTGACTTTC.

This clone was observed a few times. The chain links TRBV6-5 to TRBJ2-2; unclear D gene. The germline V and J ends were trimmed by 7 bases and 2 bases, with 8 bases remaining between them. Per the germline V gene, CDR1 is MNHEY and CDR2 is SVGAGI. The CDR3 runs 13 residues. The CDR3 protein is CASTSVNTGELFF. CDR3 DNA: TGTGCCAGCACGTCAGTTAACACCGGGGAGCTGTTTTTT.

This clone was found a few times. The CDR3 protein is CAWSETGFLAFF. CDR3 DNA: TGTGCCTGGAGTGAGACAGGGTTTTTGGCTTTCTTT. The genes are TRBV30 and TRBJ1-1; 7 bases agree with TRBD1. Per the germline V gene, CDR1 is GTSNPN and CDR2 is SVGIG (reference sequence). After removal of 1 base from V and 11 bases from J, the junction contained 7 bases not matched to a gene. This CDR3 is built from 12 residues.

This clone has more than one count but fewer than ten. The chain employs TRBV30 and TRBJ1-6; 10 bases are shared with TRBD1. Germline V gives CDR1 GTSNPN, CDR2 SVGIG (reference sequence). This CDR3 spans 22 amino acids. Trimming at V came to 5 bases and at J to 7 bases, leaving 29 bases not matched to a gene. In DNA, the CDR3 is TGTGCCTGGCCCCGGGACAGGGGTAGGGTCCGCTATAGTGTCGGCTACAATTCACCCCTCCACTTT. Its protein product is CAWPRDRGRVRYSVGYNSPLHF.